The TCR beta chain described here comes from a study of T cell responses to AZD1222 COVID-19 vaccine. The CDR3 is 16 amino acids. Study-wide results and caveats: Just five or six AZD1222 recipients were seropositive at baseline. The study reported that nearly half of spike-specific TCRs target unmutated variant regions. Two doses of AZD1222 preceded a rise in Spike-specific TCR breadth and depth.

Of note for this clone: Antigen unknown.

Generated by immunoSEQ multiplex PCR, the TCRdb table keeps only in-frame clones and is missing some. The sample shows tens of thousands of clones, around 91% of them seen only once. The V call is TRBV21-1, the J call TRBJ2-5; the tabulated D call, TRBD2, remains unverified against the DNA. TRBV21-1 is a known pseudogene. The sequence came from an adult who received the AZD1222 COVID-19 vaccine. Sequences were derived from peripheral blood, sampled 28 days after the second AZD1222 dose. The CDR3 is CASSLPGAGGRETQYF. The CDR3 bases are TGTGCCAGCAGCTTACCGGGGGCGGGAGGTCGAGAGACCCAGTACTTC.